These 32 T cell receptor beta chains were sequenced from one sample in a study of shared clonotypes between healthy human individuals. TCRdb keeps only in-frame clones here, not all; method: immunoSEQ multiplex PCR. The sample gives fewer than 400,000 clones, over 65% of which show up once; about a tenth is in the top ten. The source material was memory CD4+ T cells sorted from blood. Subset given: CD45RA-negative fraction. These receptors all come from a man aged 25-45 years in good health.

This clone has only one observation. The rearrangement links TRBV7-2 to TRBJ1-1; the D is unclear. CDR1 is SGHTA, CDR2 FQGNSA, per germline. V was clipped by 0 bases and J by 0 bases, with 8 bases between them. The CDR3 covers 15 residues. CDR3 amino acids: CASSLARGLNTEAFF. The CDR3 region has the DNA TGTGCCAGCAGCTTAGCTCGGGGTTTGAACACTGAAGCTTTCTTT.

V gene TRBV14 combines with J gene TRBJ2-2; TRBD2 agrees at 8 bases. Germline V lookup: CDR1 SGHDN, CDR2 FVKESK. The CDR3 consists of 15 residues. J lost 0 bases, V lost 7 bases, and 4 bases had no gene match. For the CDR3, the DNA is TGTGCCAGCAACAAACTAGCGGCGAACACCGGGGAGCTGTTTTTT. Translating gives CASNKLAANTGELFF.

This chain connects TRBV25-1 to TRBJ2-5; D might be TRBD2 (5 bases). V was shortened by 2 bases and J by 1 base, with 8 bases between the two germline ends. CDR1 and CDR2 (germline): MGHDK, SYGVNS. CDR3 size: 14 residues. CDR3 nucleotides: TGTGCCAGCAGTGAAATGAGGGTCCAAGAGACCCAGTACTTC. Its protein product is CASSEMRVQETQYF.

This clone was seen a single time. CDR3 nucleotide sequence: TGTGCCAGCAGTTTATTGGGGGGGGCGGACGGCTACACCTTC. It yields the protein CASSLLGGADGYTF. V usage is TRBV28 and J usage is TRBJ1-2, with D perhaps matching TRBD1 (6 bases). The CDR3 loop spans 14 amino acids. V was trimmed by 1 base and J by 8 bases, leaving 14 bases between them. The germline V gene has CDR1 MDHEN and CDR2 SYDVKM.

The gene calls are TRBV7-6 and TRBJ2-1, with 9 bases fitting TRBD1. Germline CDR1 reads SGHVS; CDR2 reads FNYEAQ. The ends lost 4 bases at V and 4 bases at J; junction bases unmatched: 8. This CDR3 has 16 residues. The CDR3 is CASSSTGGLRYNEQFF. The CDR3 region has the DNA TGTGCCAGCAGCTCTACAGGGGGCTTGAGGTACAATGAGCAGTTCTTC.

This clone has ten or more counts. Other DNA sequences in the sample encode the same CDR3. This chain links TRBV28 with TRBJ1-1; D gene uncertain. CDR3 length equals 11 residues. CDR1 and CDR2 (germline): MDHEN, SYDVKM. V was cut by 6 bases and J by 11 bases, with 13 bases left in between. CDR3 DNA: TGTGCCAGCAGAGGGAGGCCGGAGGCTTTCTTT. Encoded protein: CASRGRPEAFF.

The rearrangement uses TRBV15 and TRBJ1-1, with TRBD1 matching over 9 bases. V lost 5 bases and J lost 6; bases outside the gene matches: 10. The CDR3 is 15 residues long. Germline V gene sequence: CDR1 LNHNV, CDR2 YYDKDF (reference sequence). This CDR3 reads CATSSPGQGSPEAFF. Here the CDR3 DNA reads TGTGCCACCAGCTCTCCGGGACAGGGTTCGCCTGAAGCTTTCTTT.

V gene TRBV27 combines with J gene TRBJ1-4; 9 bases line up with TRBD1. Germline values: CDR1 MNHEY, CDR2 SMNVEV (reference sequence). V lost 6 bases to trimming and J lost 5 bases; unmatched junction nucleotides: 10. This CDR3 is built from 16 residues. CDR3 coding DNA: TGTGCCAGCAGCCGGACAGGGGTCGGCAGGAATGAAAAACTGTTTTTT. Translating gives CASSRTGVGRNEKLFF.

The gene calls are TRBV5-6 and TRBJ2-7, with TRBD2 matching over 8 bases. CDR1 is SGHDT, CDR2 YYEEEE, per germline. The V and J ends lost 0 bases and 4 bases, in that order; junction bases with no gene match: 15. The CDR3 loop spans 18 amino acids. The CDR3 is CASSLEVAGTQGGYEQYF. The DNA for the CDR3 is TGTGCCAGCAGCTTGGAAGTAGCGGGAACCCAAGGTGGATACGAGCAGTACTTC.

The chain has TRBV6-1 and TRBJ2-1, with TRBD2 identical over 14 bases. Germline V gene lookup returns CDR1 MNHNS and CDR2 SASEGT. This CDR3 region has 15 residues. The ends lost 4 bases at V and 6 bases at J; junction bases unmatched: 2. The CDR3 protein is CASSGLAGGFNEQFF. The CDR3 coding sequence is TGTGCCAGCAGTGGACTAGCGGGAGGGTTCAATGAGCAGTTCTTC.

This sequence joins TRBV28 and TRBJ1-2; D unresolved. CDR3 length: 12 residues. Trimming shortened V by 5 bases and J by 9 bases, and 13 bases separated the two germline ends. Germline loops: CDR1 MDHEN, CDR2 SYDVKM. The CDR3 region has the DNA TGTGCCAGCAGTGCCTCCCTCAGAAGCTACACCTTC. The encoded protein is CASSASLRSYTF.

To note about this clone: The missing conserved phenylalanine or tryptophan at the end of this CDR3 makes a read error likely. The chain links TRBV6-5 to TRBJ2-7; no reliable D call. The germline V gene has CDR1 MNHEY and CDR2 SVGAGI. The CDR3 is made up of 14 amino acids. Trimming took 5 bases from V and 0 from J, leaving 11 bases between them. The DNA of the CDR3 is TGTGCCAGCAGTGAATTAGGGAACTCCTACGAGCAGTACCTC. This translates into CASSELGNSYEQYL.

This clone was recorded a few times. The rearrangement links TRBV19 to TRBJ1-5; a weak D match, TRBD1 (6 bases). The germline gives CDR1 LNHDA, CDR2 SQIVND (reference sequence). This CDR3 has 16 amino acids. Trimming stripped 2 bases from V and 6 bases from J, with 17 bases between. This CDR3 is CASSIPSRGAVQPQHF. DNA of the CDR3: TGTGCCAGTAGTATACCGTCTCGGGGGGCGGTTCAGCCCCAGCATTTT. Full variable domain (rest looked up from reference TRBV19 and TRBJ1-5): DGGITQSPKYLFRKEGQNVTLSCEQNLNHDAMYWYRQDPGQGLRLIYYSQIVNDFQKGDIAEGYSVSREKKESFPLTVTSAQKNPTAFYLCASSIPSRGAVQPQHFGDGTRLSIL.

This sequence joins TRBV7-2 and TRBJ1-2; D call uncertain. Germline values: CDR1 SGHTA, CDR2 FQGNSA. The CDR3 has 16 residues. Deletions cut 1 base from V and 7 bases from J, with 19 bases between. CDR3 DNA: TGTGCCAGCAGCTTAGGACTTCGTGGACGGACCACTGGCTACACCTTC. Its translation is CASSLGLRGRTTGYTF.

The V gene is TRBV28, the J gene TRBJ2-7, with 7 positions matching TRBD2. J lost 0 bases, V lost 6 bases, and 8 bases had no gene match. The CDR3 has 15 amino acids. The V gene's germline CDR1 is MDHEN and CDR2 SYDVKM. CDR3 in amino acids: CASRPAGLNSYEQYF. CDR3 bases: TGTGCCAGCAGGCCAGCGGGACTCAACTCCTACGAGCAGTACTTC.

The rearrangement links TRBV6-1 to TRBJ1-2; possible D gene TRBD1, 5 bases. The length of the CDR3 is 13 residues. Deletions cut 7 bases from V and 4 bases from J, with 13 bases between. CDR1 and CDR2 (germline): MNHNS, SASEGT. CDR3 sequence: CASKGPLTYGYTF. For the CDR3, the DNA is TGTGCCAGCAAGGGACCCCTGACCTATGGCTACACCTTC.

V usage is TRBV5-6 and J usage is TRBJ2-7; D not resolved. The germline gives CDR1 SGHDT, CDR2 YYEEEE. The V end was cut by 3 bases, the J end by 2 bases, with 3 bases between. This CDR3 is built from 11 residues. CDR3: CASSYAYEQYF. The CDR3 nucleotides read TGTGCCAGCAGCTACGCCTACGAGCAGTACTTC.

Here the CDR3 reads CASSLAGQGRNEQFF. The CDR3 region has the DNA TGTGCCAGCAGCTTAGCGGGACAGGGGAGGAATGAGCAGTTCTTC. The rearrangement uses TRBV7-2 and TRBJ2-1; 10 bases are a match to TRBD1. This CDR3 is 15 amino acids long. Germline loops: CDR1 SGHTA, CDR2 FQGNSA. Trimming cost V 0 bases and J 7 bases; bases outside gene matches: 3.

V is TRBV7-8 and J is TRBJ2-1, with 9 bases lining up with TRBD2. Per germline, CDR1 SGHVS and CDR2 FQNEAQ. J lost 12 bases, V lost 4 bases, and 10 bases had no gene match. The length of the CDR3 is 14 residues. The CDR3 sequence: CASSSFSGGRGQFF. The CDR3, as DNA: TGTGCCAGCAGCTCCTTTAGCGGGGGCCGGGGGCAGTTCTTC.

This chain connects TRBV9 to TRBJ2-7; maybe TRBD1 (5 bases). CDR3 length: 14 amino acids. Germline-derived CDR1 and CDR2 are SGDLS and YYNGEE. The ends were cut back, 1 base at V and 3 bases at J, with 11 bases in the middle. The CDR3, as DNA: TGTGCCAGCAGCGTAAACACAGGCAACTACGAGCAGTACTTC. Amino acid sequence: CASSVNTGNYEQYF.

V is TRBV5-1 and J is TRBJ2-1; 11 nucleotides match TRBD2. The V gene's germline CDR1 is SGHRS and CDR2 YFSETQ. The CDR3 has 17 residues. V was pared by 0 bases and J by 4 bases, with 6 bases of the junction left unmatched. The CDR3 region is CASSLGLRTSGYNEQFF. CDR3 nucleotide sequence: TGCGCCAGCAGCTTGGGGTTACGGACTAGCGGGTACAATGAGCAGTTCTTC.

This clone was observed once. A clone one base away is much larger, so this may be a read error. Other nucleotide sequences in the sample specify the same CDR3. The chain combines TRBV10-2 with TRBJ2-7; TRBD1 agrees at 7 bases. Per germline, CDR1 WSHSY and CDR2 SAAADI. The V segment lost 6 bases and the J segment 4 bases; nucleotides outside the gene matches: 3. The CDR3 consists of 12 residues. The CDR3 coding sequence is TGCGCCAGCAGAGCAGGGGGTTACGAGCAGTACTTC. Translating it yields CASRAGGYEQYF.

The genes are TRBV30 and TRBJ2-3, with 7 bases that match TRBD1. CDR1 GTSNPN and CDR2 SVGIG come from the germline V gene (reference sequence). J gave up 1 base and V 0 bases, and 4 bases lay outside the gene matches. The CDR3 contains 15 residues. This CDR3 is CAWSVPGGRTDTQYF. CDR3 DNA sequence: TGTGCCTGGAGTGTCCCAGGGGGTCGCACAGATACGCAGTATTTT.

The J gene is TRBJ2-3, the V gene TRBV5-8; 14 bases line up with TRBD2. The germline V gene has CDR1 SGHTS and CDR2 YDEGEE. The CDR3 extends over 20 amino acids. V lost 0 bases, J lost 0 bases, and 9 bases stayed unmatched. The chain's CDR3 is CASSLAWGTSGRSSTDTQYF. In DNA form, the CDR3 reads TGTGCCAGCAGCTTGGCCTGGGGGACTAGCGGGAGATCTAGCACAGATACGCAGTATTTT.

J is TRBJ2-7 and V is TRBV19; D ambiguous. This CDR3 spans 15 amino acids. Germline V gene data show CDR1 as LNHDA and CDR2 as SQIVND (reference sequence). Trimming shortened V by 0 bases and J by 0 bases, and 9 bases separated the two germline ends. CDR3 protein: CASSIDLGFSYEQYF. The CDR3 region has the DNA TGTGCCAGTAGTATAGATCTTGGTTTCTCCTACGAGCAGTACTTC.

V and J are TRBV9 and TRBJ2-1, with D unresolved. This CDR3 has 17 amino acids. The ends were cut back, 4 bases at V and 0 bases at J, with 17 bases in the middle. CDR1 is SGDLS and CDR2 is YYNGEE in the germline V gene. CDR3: CASSRTATLSSYNEQFF. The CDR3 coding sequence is TGTGCCAGCAGCCGGACCGCTACTTTGAGCTCCTACAATGAGCAGTTCTTC. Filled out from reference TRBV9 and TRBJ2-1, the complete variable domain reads DSGVTQTPKHLITATGQRVTLRCSPRSGDLSVYWYQQSLDQGLQFLIQYYNGEERAKGNILERFSAQQFPDLHSELNLSSLELGDSALYFCASSRTATLSSYNEQFFGPGTRLTVL.

CDR3 nucleotide sequence: TGTGCCAGCAGCCAAGATGTTCGAGGGGGGCAGTTCTTC. It encodes CASSQDVRGGQFF. V usage is TRBV11-2 and J usage is TRBJ2-1; weak D call: TRBD1 (6 bases). This CDR3 has 13 amino acids. V lost 5 bases to trimming and J lost 12 bases, with 17 bases between them. Germline V CDR1 and CDR2: SGHAT, FQNNGV.

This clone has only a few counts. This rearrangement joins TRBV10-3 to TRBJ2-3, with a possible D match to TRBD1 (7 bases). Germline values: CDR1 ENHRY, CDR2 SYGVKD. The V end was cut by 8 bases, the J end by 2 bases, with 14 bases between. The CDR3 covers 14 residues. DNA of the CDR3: TGTGCCATCGGAGGGGGCCTTGACACAGATACGCAGTATTTT. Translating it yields CAIGGGLDTDTQYF.

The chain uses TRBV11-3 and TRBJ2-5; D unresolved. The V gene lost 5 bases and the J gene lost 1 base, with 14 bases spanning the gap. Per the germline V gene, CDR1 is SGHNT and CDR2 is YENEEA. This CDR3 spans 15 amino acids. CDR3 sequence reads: CASSRSSGFQETQYF. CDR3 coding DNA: TGTGCCAGCAGCCGGTCAAGTGGGTTCCAAGAGACCCAGTACTTC.

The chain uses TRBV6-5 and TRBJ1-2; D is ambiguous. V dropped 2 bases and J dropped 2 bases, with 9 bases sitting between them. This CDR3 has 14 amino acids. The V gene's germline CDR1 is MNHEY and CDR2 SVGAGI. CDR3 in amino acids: CASSYTSSNYGYTF. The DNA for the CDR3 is TGTGCCAGCAGTTACACCTCATCCAACTATGGCTACACCTTC.

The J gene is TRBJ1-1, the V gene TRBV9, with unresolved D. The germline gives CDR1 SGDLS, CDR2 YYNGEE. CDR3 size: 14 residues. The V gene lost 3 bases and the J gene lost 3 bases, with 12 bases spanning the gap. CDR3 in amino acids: CASSADGTYTEAFF. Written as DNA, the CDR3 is TGTGCCAGCAGCGCTGACGGAACTTACACTGAAGCTTTCTTT.

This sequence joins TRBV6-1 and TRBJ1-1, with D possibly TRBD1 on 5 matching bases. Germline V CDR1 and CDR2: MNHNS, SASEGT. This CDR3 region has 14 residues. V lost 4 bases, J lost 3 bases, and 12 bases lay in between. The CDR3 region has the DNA TGTGCCAGCAGTGGTCGGGGGTGGTACACTGAAGCTTTCTTT. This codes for CASSGRGWYTEAFF.